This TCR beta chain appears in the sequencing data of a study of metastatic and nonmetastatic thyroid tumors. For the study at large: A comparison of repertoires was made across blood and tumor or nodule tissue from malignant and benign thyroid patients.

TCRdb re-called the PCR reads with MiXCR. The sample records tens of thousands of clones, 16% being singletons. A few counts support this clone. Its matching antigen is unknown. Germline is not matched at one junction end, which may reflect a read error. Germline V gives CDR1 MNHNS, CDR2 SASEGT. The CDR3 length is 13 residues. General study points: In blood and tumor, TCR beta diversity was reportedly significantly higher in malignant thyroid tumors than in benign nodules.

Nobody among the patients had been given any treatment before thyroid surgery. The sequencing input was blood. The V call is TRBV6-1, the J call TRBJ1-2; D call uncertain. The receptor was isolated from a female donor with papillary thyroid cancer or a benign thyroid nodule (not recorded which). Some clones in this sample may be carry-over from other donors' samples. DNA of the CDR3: TGTGTCAGCAGTGAATGCGACGTCTATGGCTACACCTTC. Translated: CVSSECDVYGYTF.